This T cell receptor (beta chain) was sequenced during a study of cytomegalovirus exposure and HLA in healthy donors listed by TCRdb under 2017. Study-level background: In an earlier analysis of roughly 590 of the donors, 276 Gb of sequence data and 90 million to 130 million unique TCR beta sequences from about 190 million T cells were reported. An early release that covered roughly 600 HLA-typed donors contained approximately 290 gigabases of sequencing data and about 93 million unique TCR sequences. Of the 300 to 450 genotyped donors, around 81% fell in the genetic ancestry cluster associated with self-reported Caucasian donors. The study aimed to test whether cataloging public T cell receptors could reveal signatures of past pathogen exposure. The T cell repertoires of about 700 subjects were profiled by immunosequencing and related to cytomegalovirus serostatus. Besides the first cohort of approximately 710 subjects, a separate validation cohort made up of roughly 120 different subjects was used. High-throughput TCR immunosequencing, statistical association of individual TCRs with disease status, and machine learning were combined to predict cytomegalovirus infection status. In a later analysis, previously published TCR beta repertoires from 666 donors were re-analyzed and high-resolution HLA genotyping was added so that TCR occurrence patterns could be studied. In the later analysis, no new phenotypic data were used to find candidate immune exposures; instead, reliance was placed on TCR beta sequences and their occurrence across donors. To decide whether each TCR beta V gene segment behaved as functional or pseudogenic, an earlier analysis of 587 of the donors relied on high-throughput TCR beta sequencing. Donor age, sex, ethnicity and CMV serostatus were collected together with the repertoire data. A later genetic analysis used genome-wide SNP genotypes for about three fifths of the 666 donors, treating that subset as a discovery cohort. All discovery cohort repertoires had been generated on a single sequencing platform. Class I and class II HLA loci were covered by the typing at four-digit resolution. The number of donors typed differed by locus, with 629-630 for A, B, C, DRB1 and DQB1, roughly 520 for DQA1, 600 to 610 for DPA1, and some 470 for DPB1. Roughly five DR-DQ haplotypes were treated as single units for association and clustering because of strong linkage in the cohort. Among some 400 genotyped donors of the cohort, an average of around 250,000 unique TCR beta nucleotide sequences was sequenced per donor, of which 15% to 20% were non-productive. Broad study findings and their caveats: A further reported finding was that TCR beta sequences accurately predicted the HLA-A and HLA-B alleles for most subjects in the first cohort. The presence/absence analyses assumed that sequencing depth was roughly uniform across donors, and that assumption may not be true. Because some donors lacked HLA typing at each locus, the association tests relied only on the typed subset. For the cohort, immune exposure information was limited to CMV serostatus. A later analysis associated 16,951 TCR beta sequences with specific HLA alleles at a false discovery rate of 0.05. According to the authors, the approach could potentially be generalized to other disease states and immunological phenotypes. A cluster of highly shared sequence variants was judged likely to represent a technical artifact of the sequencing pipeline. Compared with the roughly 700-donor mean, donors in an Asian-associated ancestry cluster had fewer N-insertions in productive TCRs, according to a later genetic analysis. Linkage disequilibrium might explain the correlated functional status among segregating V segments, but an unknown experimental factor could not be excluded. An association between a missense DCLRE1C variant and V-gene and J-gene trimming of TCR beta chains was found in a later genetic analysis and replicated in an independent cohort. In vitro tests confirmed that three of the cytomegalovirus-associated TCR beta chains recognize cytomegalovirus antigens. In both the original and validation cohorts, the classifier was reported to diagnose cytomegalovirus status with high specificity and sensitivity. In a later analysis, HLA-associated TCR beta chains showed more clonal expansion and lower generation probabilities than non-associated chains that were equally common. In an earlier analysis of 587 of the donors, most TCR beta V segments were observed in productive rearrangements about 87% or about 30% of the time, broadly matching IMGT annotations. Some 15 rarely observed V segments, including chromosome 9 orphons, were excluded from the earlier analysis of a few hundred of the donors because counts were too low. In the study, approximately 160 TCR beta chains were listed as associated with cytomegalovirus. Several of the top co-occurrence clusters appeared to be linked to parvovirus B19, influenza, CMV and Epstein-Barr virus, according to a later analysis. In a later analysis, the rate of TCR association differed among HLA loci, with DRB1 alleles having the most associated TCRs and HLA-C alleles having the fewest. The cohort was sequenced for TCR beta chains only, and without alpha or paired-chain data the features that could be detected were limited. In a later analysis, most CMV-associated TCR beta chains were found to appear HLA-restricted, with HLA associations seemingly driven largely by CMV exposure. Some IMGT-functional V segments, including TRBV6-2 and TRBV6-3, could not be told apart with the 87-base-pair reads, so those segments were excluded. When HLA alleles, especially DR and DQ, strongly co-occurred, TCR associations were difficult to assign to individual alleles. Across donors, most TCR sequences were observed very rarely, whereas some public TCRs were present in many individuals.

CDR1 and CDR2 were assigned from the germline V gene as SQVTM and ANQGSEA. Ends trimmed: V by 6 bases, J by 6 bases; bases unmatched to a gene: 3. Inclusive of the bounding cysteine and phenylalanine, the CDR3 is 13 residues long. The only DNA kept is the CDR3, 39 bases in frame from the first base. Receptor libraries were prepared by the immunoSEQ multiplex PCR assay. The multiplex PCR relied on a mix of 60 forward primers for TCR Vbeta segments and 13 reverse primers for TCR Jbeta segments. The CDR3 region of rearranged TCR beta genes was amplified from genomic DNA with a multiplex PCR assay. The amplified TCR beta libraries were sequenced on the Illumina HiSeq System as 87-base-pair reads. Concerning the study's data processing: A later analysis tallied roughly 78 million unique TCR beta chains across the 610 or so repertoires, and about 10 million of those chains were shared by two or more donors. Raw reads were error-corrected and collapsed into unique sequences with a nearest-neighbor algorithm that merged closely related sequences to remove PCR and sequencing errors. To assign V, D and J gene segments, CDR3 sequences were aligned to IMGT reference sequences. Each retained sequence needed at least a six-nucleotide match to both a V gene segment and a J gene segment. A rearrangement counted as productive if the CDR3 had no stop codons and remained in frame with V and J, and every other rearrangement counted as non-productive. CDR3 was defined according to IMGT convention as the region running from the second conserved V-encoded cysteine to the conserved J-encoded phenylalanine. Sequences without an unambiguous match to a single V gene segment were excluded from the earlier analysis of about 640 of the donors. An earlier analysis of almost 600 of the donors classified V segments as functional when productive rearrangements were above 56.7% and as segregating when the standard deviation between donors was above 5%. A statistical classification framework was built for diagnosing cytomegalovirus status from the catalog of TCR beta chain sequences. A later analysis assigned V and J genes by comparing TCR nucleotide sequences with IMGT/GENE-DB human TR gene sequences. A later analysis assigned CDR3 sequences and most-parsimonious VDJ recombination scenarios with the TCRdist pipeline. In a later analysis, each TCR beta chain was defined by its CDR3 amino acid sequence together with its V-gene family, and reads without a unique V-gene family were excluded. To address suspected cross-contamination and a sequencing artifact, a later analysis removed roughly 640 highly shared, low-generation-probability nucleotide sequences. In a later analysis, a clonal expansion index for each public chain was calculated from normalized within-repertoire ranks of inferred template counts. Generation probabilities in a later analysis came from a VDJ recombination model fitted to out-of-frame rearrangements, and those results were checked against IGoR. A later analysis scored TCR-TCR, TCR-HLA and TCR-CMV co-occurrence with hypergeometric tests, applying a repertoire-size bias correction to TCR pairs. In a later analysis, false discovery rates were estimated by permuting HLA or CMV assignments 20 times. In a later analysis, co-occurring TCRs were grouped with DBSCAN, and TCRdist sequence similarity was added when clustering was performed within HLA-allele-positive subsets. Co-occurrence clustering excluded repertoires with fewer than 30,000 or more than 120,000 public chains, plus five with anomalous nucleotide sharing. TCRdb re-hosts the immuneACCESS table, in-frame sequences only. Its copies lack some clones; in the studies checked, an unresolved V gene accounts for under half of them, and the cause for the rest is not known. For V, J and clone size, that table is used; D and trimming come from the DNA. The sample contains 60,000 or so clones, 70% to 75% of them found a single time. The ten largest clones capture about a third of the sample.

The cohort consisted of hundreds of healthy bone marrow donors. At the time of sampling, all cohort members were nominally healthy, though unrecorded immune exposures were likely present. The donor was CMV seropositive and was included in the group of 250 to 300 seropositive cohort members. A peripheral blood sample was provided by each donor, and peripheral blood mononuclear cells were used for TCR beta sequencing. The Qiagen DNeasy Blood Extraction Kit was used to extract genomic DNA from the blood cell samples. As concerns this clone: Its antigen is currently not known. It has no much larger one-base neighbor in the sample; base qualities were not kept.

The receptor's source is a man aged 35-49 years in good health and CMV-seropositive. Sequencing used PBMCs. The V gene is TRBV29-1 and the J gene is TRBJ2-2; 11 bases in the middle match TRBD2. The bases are TGCAGCGTCGGGACTAGCGGAGCCGGGGAGCTGTTTTTT. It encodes CSVGTSGAGELFF.